What follows is one T cell receptor beta chain and its context. The germline CDR1 and CDR2 sequences are MNHEY and SVGEGT. This CDR3 is 13 amino acids long. V was clipped by 5 bases and J by 9 bases; unmatched bases: 6. In the source study's methods: Estimated nucleated cell counts came from reference gene primer amplification. Sequenced by immunoSEQ multiplex PCR; TCRdb stores in-frame clones only, minus some. V and J calls and clone size are as listed in that table; D and trimming were resolved from the DNA. The sample shows around 150,000 clones, about 87% of them seen only once. The entry originates in a study of blood T cell repertoires in COVID-19. On the study more broadly: Whether acute or convalescent, the COVID-19 samples came from the United States, Italy and Spain.

The rearrangement uses TRBV6-2 or TRBV6-3 and TRBJ2-5, with TRBD2 identical over 10 bases. Specimen: peripheral blood. This TCR was sampled from a man aged 50-60 years with active COVID-19. The CDR3 region has the DNA TGTGCCAGCAGTCCGGGACTAGCGAGTGCCCAGTACTTC. It specifies CASSPGLASAQYF.